The 8 T cell receptor beta chains presented below share a single source sample, sequenced in a study of cytomegalovirus exposure and HLA in healthy donors. Using immunoSEQ multiplex PCR, the repertoire was profiled, and TCRdb retains in-frame clones only, with some absent. The sample consists of some 180,000 clones, around nine tenths of them appearing once. The sequenced material came from PBMCs. These receptors originate from a man younger than 45 in good health and CMV-seropositive.

Only one count was recorded for this clone. The J gene is TRBJ2-3, the V gene TRBV5-1, with D perhaps given as TRBD1 or TRBD2 (5 bases each). Germline loops: CDR1 SGHRS, CDR2 YFSETQ. The V end was cut by 6 bases, the J end by 2 bases, with 22 bases between. This CDR3 is built from 17 residues. In nucleotides, the CDR3 is TGCGCCAGCACCCCGATACCGGGACCAAGAAACACAGATACGCAGTATTTT. It codes for CASTPIPGPRNTDTQYF.

The chain employs TRBV7-2 and TRBJ1-5; D is undetermined. The CDR3 spans 15 residues. Germline CDR1 reads SGHTA; CDR2 reads FQGNSA. Trimming cost V 5 bases and J 7 bases, with 18 bases left between them. The CDR3 here is CASSPYPGSRQPQHF. The CDR3, as DNA: TGTGCCAGCAGCCCGTATCCCGGAAGCAGGCAGCCCCAGCATTTT.

The chain is built from TRBV28 and TRBJ2-7, with unresolved D. CDR3 length: 15 amino acids. V lost 2 bases, J lost 0 bases, and 11 bases lay in between. Germline CDR1 MDHEN, CDR2 SYDVKM. The CDR3 DNA sequence: TGTGCCAGCAGTTTAGAGAAAGATAGCTCCTACGAGCAGTACTTC. Encoded protein: CASSLEKDSSYEQYF. The full variable domain, with the rest looked up from reference TRBV28 and TRBJ2-7, is DVKVTQSSRYLVKRTGEKVFLECVQDMDHENMFWYRQDPGLGLRLIYFSYDVKMKEKGDIPEGYSVSREKKERFSLILESASTNQTSMYLCASSLEKDSSYEQYFGPGTRLTVT.

The V gene is TRBV28, the J gene TRBJ1-3; D unresolved. CDR1 and CDR2 from the germline V gene are MDHEN and SYDVKM. The CDR3 runs to 15 residues. Trimming left V 7 bases short and J 0 bases short, with 13 bases between. CDR3 sequence: CASTGLTFSGNTIYF. Written as DNA, the CDR3 is TGTGCCAGCACGGGCTTGACTTTCTCTGGAAACACCATATATTTT.

The chain links TRBV11-3 to TRBJ2-3; D gene uncertain. The V gene's germline CDR1 is SGHNT and CDR2 YENEEA. The CDR3 sequence is 12 residues long. The ends were cut back, 5 bases at V and 2 bases at J, with 5 bases in the middle. The CDR3 nucleotides read TGTGCCAGCAGCCCTATCACAGATACGCAGTATTTT. Translation gives CASSPITDTQYF.

The rearrangement joins TRBV7-9 to TRBJ1-1, with 7 bases lining up with TRBD1. CDR1 SEHNR and CDR2 FQNEAQ come from the germline V gene (reference sequence). The CDR3 sequence is 16 residues long. With 2 bases clipped from V and 5 bases from J, the junction kept 11 bases outside the gene matches. CDR3 in amino acids: CASSLPRNRGSTEAFF. The DNA of the CDR3 is TGTGCCAGCAGCTTACCGAGAAACAGGGGCAGTACTGAAGCTTTCTTT.

The chain links TRBV9 to TRBJ1-5; 7 nucleotides match TRBD1. V trimming: 4 bases; J trimming: 4 bases; junction bases outside the gene matches: 8. The CDR3 has 15 amino acids. Germline V lookup: CDR1 SGDLS, CDR2 YYNGEE. The DNA for the CDR3 is TGTGCCAGCAGCCGTACAGGGGAAAATAATCAGCCCCAGCATTTT. This codes for CASSRTGENNQPQHF.

A few counts support this clone. V gene TRBV6-5 combines with J gene TRBJ1-2; unclear D gene. The CDR3 consists of 12 residues. From germline, CDR1 is MNHEY and CDR2 SVGAGI. Deletions cut 5 bases from V and 0 bases from J, with 4 bases between. CDR3 region: CASSPSNYGYTF. The CDR3 nucleotides read TGTGCCAGCAGTCCATCTAACTATGGCTACACCTTC.